The clone carrying this T cell receptor beta chain was detected ten times or more. The data derive from a study of T cells in Graves' hyperthyroidism and ophthalmopathy. Germline CDR1 SNHLY, CDR2 FYNNEI. The CDR3 contains 13 residues. Trimming took 9 bases from V and 0 from J; bases not matched to a gene: 4. RNA transcripts provided the source from which TCR beta CDR3 regions were amplified. Researchers ran a first-round RT-PCR on the TCR CDR3 using the HTBI primer set. Each CDR3 protein gets one entry after TCRdb re-called the multiplex PCR reads with MiXCR. This table has around 280,000 distinct CDR3 sequences, less than 15% appearing once.

The receptor's source is a woman aged 25 to 39 with Graves' hyperthyroidism that later progressed to Graves' ophthalmopathy. The chain uses TRBV2 and TRBJ1-1; 7 bases fit TRBD1. The specimen sequenced was blood. The CDR3 loop reads CARTTGVNTEAFF. The CDR3 region has the DNA TGTGCCAGGACCACAGGGGTGAACACTGAAGCTTTCTTT.